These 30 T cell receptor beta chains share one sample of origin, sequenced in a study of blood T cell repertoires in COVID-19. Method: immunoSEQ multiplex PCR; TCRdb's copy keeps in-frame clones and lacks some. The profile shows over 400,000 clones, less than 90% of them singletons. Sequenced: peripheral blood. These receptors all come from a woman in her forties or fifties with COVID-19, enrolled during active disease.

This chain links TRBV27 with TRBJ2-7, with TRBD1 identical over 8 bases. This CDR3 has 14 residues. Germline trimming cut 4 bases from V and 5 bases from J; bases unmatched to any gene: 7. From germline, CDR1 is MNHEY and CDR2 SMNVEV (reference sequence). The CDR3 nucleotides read TGTGCCAGCAGTTCTCCGACAGGGGCCAACGAGCAGTACTTC. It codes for CASSSPTGANEQYF.

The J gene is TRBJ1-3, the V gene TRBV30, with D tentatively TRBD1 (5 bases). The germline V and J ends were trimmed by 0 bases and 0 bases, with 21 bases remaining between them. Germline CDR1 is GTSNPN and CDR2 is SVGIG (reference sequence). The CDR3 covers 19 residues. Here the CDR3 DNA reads TGTGCCTGGAGTGTTGGAGGGGCAGGGCGACCGCTCTCTGGAAACACCATATATTTT. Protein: CAWSVGGAGRPLSGNTIYF.

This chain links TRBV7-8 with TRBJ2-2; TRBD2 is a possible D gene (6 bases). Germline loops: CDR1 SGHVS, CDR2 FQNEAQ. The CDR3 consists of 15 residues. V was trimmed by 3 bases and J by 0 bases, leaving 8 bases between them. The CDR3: CASSFSGANTGELFF. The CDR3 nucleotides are TGTGCCAGCAGCTTCTCGGGGGCGAACACCGGGGAGCTGTTTTTT.

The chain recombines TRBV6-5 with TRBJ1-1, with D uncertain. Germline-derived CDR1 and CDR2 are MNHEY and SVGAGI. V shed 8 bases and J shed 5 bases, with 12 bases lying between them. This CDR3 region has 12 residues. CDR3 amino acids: CASGQGSTEAFF. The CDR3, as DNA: TGTGCCAGCGGGCAAGGTTCGACTGAAGCTTTCTTT.

The CDR3 nucleotides are TGCAGCGTTGGGTCGAGGGTAGGATCTGAAGCTTTCTTT. It encodes CSVGSRVGSEAFF. The chain has TRBV29-1 and TRBJ1-1; D call uncertain. V was cut by 4 bases and J by 6 bases, with 15 bases left in between. CDR3 size: 13 residues. In germline, CDR1 is SQVTM, CDR2 ANQGSEA.

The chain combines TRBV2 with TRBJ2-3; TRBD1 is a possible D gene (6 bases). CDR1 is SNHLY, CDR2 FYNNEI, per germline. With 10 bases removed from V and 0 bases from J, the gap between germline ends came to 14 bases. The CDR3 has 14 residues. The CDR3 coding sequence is TGTGCCAATTCGGACAGTACTAGCACAGATACGCAGTATTTT. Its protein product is CANSDSTSTDTQYF.

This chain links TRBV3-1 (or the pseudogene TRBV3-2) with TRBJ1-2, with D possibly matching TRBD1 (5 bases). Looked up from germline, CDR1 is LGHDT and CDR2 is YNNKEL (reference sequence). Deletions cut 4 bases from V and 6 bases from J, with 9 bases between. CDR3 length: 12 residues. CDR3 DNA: TGTGCCAGCAGCCCCGGACAACATGGCTACACCTTC. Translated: CASSPGQHGYTF.

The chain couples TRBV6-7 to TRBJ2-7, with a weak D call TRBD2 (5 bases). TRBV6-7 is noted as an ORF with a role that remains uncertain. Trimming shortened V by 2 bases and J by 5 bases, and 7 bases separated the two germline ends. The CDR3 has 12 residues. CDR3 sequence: CASSYPGDEQYF. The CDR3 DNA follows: TGTGCCAGCAGTTACCCCGGGGACGAGCAGTACTTC.

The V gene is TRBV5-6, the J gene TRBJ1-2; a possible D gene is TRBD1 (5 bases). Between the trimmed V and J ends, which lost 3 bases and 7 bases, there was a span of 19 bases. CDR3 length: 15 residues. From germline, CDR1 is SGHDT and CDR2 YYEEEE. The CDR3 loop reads CASSSAQASRVGYTF. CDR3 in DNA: TGTGCCAGCAGCTCCGCACAGGCCTCTCGGGTTGGCTACACCTTC.

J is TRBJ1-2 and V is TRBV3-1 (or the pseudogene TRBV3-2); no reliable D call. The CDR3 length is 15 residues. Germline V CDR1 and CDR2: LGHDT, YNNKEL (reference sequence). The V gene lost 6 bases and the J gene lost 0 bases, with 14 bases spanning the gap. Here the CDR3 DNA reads TGTGCCAGCAGTCCGGTGCGGATACCTAACTATGGCTACACCTTC. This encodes CASSPVRIPNYGYTF.

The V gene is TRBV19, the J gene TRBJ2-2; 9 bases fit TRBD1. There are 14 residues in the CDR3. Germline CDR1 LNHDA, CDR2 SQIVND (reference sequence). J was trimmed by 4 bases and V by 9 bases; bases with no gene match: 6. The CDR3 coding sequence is TGTGCCAGCCGGACAGGGGTGAGCACCGGGGAGCTGTTTTTT. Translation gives CASRTGVSTGELFF.

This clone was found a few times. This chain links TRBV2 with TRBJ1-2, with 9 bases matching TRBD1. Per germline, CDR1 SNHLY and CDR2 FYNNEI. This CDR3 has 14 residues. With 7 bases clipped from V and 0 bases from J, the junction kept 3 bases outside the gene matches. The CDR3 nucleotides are TGTGCCAGCAACCGACAGGGGGCTAACTATGGCTACACCTTC. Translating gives CASNRQGANYGYTF. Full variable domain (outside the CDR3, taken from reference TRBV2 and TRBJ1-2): EPEVTQTPSHQVTQMGQEVILRCVPISNHLYFYWYRQILGQKVEFLVSFYNNEISEKSEIFDDQFSVERPDGSNFTLKIRSTKLEDSAMYFCASNRQGANYGYTFGSGTRLTVV.

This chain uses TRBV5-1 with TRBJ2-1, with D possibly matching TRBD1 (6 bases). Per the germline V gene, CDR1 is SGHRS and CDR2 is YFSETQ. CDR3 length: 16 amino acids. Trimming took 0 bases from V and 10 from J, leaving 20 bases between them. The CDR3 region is CASSLGSRTDNEEQFF. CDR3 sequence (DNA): TGCGCCAGCAGCTTGGGGTCCCGGACAGATAACGAGGAGCAGTTCTTC. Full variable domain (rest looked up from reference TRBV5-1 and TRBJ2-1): KAGVTQTPRYLIKTRGQQVTLSCSPISGHRSVSWYQQTPGQGLQFLFEYFSETQRNKGNFPGRFSGRQFSNSRSEMNVSTLELGDSALYLCASSLGSRTDNEEQFFGPGTRLTVL.

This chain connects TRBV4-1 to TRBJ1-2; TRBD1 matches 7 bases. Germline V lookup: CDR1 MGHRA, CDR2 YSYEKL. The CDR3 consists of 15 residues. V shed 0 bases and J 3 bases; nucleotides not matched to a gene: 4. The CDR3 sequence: CASSQDLQGYYGYTF. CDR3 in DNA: TGCGCCAGCAGCCAAGACCTACAGGGGTACTATGGCTACACCTTC.

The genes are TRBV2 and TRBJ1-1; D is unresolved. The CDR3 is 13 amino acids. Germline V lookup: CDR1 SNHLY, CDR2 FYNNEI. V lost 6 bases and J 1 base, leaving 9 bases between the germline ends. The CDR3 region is CASRGLRNTEAFF. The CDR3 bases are TGTGCCAGCAGGGGCCTCAGGAACACTGAAGCTTTCTTT.

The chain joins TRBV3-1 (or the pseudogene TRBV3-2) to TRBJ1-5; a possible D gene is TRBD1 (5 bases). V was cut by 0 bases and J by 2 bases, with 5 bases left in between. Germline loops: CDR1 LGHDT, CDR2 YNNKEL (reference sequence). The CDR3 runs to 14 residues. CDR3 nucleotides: TGTGCCAGCAGCCAAGAACAGGGCAATCAGCCCCAGCATTTT. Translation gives CASSQEQGNQPQHF.

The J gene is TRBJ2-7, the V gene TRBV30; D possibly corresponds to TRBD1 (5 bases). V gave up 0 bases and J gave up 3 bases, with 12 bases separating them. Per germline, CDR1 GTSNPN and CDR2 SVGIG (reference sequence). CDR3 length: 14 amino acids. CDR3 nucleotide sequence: TGTGCCTGGAGTGTCGGCAGGGCTTACTACGAGCAGTACTTC. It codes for CAWSVGRAYYEQYF.

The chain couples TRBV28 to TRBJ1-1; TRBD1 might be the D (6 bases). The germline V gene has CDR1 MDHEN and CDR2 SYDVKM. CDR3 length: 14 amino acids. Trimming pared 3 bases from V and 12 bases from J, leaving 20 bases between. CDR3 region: CASSFPRQGSETFF. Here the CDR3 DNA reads TGTGCCAGCAGTTTCCCCCGGCAGGGGTCTGAGACTTTCTTT.

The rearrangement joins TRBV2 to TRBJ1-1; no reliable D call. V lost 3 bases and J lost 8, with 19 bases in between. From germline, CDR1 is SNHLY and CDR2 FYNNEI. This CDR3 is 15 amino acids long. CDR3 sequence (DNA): TGTGCCAGCAGTGAGGAGGAACAGACAAATCTCGAAGCTTTCTTT. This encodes CASSEEEQTNLEAFF.

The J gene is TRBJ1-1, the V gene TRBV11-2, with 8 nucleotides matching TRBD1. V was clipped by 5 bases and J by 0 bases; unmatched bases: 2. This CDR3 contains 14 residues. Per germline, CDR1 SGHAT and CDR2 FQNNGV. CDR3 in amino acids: CASSEDRVNTEAFF. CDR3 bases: TGTGCCAGCAGCGAGGACAGGGTGAACACTGAAGCTTTCTTT.

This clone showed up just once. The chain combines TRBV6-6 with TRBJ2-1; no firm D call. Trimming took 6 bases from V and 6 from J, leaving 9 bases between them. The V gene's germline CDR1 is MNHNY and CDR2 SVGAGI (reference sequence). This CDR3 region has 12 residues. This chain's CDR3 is CASRPVSNEQFF. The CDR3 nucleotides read TGTGCCAGCAGGCCTGTGAGCAATGAGCAGTTCTTC.

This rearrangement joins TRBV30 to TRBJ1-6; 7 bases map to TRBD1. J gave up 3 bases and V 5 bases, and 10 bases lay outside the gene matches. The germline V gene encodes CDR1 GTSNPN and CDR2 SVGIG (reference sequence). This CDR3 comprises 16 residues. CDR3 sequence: CAWGAWRDSYNSPLHF. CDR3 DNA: TGTGCCTGGGGAGCTTGGCGGGACAGCTATAATTCACCCCTCCACTTT.

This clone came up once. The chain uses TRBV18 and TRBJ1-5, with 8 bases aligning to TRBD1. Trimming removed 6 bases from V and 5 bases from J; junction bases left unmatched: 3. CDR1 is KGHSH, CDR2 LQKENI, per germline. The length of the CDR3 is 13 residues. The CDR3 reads CASSDRDDQPQHF. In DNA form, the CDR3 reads TGTGCCAGCTCGGACAGGGATGATCAGCCCCAGCATTTT.

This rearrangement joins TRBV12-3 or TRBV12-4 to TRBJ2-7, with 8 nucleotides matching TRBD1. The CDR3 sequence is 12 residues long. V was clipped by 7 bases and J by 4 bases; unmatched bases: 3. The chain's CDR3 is CASTDRVYEQYF. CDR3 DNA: TGTGCCAGCACGGACAGGGTGTACGAGCAGTACTTC.

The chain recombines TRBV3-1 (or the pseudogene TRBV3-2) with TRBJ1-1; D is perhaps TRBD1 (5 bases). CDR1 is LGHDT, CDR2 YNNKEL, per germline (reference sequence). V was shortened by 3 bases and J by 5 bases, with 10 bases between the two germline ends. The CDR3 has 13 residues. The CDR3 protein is CASSHREGTEAFF. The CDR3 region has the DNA TGTGCCAGCAGCCACAGGGAAGGAACTGAAGCTTTCTTT.

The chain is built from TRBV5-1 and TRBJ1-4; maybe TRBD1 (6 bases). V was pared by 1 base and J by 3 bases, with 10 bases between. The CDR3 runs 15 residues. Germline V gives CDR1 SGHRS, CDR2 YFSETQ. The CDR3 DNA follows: TGCGCCAGCAGCTTGACAGGACAGTCTAATGAAAAACTGTTTTTT. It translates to CASSLTGQSNEKLFF. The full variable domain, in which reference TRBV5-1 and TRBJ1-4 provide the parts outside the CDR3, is KAGVTQTPRYLIKTRGQQVTLSCSPISGHRSVSWYQQTPGQGLQFLFEYFSETQRNKGNFPGRFSGRQFSNSRSEMNVSTLELGDSALYLCASSLTGQSNEKLFFGSGTQLSVL.

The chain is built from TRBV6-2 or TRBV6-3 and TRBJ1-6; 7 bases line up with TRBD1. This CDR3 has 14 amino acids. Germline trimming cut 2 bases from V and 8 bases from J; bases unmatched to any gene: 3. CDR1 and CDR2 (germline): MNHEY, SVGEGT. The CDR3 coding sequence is TGTGCCAGCAGTTACGGTCAGGGGGATTCACCCCTCCACTTT. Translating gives CASSYGQGDSPLHF.

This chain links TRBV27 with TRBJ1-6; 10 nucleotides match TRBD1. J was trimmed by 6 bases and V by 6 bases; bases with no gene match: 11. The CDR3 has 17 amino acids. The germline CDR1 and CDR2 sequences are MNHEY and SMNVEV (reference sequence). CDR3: CASRETGTGASNSPLHF. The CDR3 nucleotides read TGTGCCAGCAGAGAAACCGGGACAGGGGCTTCTAATTCACCCCTCCACTTT.

The CDR3: CASSLIYSSYNEQFF. As DNA, the CDR3 is TGTGCCAGCAGCTTGATTTACAGCTCCTACAATGAGCAGTTCTTC. This chain uses TRBV5-6 with TRBJ2-1; no clear D. Germline CDR1 reads SGHDT; CDR2 reads YYEEEE. The CDR3 contains 15 residues. V was clipped by 1 base and J by 0 bases, with 8 bases between them.

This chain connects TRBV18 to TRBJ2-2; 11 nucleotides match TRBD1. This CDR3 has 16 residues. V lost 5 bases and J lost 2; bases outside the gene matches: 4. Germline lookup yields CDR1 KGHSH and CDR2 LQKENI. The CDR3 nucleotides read TGTGCCAGCTCAACCCGGACAGGGGGCAACACCGGGGAGCTGTTTTTT. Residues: CASSTRTGGNTGELFF.